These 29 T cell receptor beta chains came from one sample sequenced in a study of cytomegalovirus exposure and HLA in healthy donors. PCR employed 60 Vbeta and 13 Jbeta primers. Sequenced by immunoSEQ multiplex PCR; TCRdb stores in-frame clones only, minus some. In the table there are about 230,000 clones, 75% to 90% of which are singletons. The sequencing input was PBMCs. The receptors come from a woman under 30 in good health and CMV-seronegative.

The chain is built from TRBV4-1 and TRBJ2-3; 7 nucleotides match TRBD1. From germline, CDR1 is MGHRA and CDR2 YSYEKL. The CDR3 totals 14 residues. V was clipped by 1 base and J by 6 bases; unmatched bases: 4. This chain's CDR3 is CASSQVGQQDTQYF. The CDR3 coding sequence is TGCGCCAGCAGCCAAGTGGGACAGCAGGATACGCAGTATTTT.

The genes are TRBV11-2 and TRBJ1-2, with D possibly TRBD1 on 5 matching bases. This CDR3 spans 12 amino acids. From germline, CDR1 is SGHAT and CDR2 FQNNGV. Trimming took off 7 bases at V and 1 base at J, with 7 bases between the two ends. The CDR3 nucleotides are TGTGCCAGCACCGGGGGTAACTATGGCTACACCTTC. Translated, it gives CASTGGNYGYTF. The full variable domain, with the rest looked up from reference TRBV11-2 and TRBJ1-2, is EAGVAQSPRYKIIEKRQSVAFWCNPISGHATLYWYQQILGQGPKLLIQFQNNGVVDDSQLPKDRFSAERLKGVDSTLKIQPAKLEDSAVYLCASTGGNYGYTFGSGTRLTVV.

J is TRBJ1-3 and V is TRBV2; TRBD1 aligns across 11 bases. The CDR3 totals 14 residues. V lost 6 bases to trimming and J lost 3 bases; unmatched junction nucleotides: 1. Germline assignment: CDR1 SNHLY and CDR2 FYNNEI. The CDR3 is CASRDRGLGNTIYF. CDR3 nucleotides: TGTGCCAGCAGGGACAGGGGGCTTGGAAACACCATATATTTT. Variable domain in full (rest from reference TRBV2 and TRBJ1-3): EPEVTQTPSHQVTQMGQEVILRCVPISNHLYFYWYRQILGQKVEFLVSFYNNEISEKSEIFDDQFSVERPDGSNFTLKIRSTKLEDSAMYFCASRDRGLGNTIYFGEGSWLTVV.

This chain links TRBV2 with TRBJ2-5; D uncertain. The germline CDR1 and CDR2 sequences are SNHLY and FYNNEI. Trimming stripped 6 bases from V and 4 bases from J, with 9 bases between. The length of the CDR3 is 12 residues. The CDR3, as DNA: TGTGCCAGCAGCCCGACTGGAGAGACCCAGTACTTC. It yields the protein CASSPTGETQYF.

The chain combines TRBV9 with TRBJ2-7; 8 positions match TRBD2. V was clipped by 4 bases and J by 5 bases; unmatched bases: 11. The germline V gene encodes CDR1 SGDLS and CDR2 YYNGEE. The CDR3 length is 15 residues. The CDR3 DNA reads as TGTGCCAGCAGCCAGCGGGGGATGATGTTCGACGAGCAGTACTTC. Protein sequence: CASSQRGMMFDEQYF.

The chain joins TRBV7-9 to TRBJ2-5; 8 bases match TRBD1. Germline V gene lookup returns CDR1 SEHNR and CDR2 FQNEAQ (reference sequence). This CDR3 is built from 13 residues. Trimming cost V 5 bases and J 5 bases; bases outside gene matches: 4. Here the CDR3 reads CASSPGQGETQYF. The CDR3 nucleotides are TGTGCCAGCAGCCCTGGACAGGGTGAGACCCAGTACTTC.

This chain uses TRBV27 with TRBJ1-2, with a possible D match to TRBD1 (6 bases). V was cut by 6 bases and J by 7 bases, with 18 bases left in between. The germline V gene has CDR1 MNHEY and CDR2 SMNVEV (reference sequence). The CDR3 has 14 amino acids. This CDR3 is CASSLQGGAGGYTF. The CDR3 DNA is TGTGCCAGCAGCCTACAGGGAGGGGCGGGTGGCTACACCTTC.

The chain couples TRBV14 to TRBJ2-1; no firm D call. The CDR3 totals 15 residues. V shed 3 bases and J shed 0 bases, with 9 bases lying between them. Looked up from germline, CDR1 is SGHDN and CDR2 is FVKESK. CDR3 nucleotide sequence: TGTGCCAGCAGCCAGCTAAGAGGCTCCTACAATGAGCAGTTCTTC. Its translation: CASSQLRGSYNEQFF.

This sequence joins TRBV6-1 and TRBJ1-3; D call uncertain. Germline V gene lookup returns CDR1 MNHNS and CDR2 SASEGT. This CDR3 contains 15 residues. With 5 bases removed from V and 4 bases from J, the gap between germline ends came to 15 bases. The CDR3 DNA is TGTGCCAGCAGTCGGGTCCCTCCGGGAGGAAACACCATATATTTT. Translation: CASSRVPPGGNTIYF.

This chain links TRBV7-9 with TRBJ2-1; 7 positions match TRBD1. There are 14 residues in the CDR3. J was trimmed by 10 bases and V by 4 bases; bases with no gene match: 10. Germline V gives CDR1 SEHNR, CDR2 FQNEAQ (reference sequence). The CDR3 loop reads CASSSSLRGPEQFF. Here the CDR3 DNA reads TGTGCCAGCAGCTCATCACTAAGGGGGCCCGAGCAGTTCTTC.

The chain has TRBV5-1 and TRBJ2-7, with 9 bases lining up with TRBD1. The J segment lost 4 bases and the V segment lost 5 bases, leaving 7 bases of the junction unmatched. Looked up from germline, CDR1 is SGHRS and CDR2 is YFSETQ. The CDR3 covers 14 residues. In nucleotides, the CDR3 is TGCGCCAGCAGAGAACCGGGACAGGGTTACGAGCAGTACTTC. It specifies CASREPGQGYEQYF.

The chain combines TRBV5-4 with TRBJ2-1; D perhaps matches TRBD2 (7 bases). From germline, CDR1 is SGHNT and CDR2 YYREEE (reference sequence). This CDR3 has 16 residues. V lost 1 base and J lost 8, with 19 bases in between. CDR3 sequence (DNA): TGTGCCAGCAGCTTGTTTGCGGGGGCGGGAGAGGATGAGCAGTTCTTC. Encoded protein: CASSLFAGAGEDEQFF.

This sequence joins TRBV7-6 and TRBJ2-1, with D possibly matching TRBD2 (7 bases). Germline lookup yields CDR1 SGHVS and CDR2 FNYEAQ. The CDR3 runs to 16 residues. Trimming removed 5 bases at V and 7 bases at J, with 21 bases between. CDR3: CASSPVGGAVGNEQFF. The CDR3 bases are TGTGCCAGCAGCCCCGTGGGGGGGGCAGTCGGGAATGAGCAGTTCTTC. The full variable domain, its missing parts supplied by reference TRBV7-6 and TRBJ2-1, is GAGVSQSPRYKVTKRGQDVALRCDPISGHVSLYWYRQALGQGPEFLTYFNYEAQQDKSGLPNDRFSAERPEGSISTLTIQRTEQRDSAMYRCASSPVGGAVGNEQFFGPGTRLTVL.

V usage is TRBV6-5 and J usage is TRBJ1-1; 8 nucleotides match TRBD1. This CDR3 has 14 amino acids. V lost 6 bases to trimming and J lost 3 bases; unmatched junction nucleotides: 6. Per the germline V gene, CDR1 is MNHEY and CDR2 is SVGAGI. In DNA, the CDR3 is TGTGCCAGCAGCGACTCGGACAGGGACACTGAAGCTTTCTTT. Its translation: CASSDSDRDTEAFF.

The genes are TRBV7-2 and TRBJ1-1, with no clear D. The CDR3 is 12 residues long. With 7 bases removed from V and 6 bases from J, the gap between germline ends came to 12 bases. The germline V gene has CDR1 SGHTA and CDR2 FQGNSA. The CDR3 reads CASTSDGSEAFF. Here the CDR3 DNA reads TGTGCCAGCACCTCAGACGGGTCTGAAGCTTTCTTT.

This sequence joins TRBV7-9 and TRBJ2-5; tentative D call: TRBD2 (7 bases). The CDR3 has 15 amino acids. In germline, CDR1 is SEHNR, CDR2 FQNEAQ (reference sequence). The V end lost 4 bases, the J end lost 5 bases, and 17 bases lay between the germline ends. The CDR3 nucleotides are TGTGCCAGCAGCTCAAACCGGGGGGCCGCTGAGACCCAGTACTTC. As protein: CASSSNRGAAETQYF.

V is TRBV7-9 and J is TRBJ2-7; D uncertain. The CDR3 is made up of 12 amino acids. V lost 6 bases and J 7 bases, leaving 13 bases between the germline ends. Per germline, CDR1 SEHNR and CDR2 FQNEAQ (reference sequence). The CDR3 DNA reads TGTGCCAGCAGTCCCGGGTTGGAAGAGCAGTACTTC. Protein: CASSPGLEEQYF.

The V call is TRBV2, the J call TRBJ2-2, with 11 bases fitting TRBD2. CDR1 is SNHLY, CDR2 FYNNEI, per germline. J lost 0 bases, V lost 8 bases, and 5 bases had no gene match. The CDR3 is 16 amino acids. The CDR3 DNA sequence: TGTGCCAGCGGCCCGACTAGCGGGGCGAACACCGGGGAGCTGTTTTTT. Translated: CASGPTSGANTGELFF.

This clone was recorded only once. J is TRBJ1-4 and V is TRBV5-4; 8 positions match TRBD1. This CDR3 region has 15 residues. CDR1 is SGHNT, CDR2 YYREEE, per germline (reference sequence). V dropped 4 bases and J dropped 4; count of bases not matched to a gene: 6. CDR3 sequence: CASSVGQAYNEKLFF. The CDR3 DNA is TGTGCCAGCAGCGTGGGACAGGCCTATAATGAAAAACTGTTTTTT.

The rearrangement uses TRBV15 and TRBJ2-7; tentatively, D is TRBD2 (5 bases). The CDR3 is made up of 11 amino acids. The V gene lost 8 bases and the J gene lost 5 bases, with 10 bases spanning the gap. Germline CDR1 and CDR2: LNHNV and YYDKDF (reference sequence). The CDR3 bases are TGTGCCACCCGGAGGAGGAACGAGCAGTACTTC. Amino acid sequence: CATRRRNEQYF. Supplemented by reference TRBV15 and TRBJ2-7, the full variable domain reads DAMVIQNPRYQVTQFGKPVTLSCSQTLNHNVMYWYQQKSSQAPKLLFHYYDKDFNNEADTPDNFQSRRPNTSFCFLDIRSPGLGDTAMYLCATRRRNEQYFGPGTRLTVT.

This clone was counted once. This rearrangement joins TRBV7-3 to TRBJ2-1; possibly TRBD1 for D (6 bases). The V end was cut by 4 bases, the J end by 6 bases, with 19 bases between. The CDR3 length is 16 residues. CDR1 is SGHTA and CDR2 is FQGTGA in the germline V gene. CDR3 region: CASSSNIPGQRNEQFF. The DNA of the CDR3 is TGTGCCAGCAGCTCCAACATTCCGGGACAACGCAATGAGCAGTTCTTC.

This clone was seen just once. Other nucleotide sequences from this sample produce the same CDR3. CDR3: CASSVGTGGSSPLHF. CDR3 nucleotides: TGTGCCAGCAGCGTAGGGACAGGGGGCAGTTCACCCCTCCACTTT. The chain uses TRBV9 and TRBJ1-6; 11 bases are a match to TRBD1. The V gene's germline CDR1 is SGDLS and CDR2 YYNGEE. V shed 0 bases and J 9 bases; nucleotides not matched to a gene: 2. The CDR3 length is 15 residues.

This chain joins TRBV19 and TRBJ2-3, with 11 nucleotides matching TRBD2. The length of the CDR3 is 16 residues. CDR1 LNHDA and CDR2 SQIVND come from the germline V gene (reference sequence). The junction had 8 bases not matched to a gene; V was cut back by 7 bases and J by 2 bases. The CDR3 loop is CASTPGLADYTDTQYF. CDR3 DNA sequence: TGTGCCAGTACCCCGGGACTAGCGGATTACACAGATACGCAGTATTTT.

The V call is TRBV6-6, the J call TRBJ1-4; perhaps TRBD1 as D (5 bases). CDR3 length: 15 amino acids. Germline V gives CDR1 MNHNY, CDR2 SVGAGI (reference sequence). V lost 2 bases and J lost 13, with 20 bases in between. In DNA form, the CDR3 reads TGTGCCAGCAGTTACCCGGAGAGTCCAGGGTCTACACTGTTTTTT. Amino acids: CASSYPESPGSTLFF.

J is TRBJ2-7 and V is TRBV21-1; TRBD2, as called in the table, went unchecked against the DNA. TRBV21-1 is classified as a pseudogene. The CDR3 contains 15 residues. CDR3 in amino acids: CASSKRGQCSYEQYF. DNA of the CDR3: TGTGCCAGCAGCAAAAGAGGCCAGTGCTCCTACGAGCAGTACTTC.

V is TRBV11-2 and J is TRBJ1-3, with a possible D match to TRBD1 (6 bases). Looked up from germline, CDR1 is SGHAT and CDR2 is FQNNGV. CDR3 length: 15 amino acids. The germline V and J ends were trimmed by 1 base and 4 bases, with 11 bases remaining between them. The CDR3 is CASSLGGQGGNTIYF. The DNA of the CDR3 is TGTGCCAGCAGCTTAGGAGGGCAGGGGGGAAACACCATATATTTT. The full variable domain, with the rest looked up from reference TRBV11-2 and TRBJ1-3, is EAGVAQSPRYKIIEKRQSVAFWCNPISGHATLYWYQQILGQGPKLLIQFQNNGVVDDSQLPKDRFSAERLKGVDSTLKIQPAKLEDSAVYLCASSLGGQGGNTIYFGEGSWLTVV.

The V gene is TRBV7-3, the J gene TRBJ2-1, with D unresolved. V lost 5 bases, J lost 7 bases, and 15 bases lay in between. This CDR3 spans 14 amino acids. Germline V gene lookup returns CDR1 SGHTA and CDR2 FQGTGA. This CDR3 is CASSPVAGVNEQFF. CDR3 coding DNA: TGTGCCAGCAGCCCCGTAGCCGGAGTTAATGAGCAGTTCTTC.

As DNA, the CDR3 is TGTGCCAGCAGCTTAGCAGGTCCAGGGGGTGAAGATGGCTACACCTTC. This codes for CASSLAGPGGEDGYTF. The chain couples TRBV7-6 to TRBJ1-2, with 7 bases matching TRBD1. The CDR3 extends over 16 amino acids. Trimming took 0 bases from V and 6 from J; bases not matched to a gene: 10. Germline CDR1 and CDR2: SGHVS and FNYEAQ.

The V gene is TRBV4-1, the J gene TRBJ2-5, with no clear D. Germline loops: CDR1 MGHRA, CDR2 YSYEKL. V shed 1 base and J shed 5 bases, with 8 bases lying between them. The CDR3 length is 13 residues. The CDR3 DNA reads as TGCGCCAGCAGCCAAGCAGGTGTGGAGACCCAGTACTTC. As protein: CASSQAGVETQYF.